This TCR beta chain comes out of a study of metastatic and nonmetastatic thyroid tumors (dated by TCRdb to 2018 to 2021). Regarding the complete study: Repertoires from peripheral blood and from tumor or nodule tissue samples of malignant and benign thyroid patients were compared. What the research found in general, with its limitations: In both blood and tumor samples, TCR beta diversity was reported to be significantly higher in malignant tumors than in benign nodules.

No patient had received any treatment before thyroid surgery. Using T-cell receptor beta sequencing, the researchers looked back retrospectively at clinical samples from patients, gathered between the early 2010s and the late 2010s. CDR1 and CDR2 (MDHEN, SYDVKM) derive from the germline V gene. V and J lose 2 bases and 0 bases, and a span of 4 bases separates them. Inclusive of the bounding cysteine and phenylalanine, the CDR3 is 13 residues long. CDR3 DNA only is kept here, 39 bases in frame from base 1. Libraries were prepared through PCR. The data were produced on an Illumina HiSeq 4000. High-throughput sequencing was used to profile the TCR beta-chain CDR3 region of each patient. The study's processing was this. The researchers built a classifier to tell apart papillary thyroid cancer patients with distant metastasis, based on CDR3 differences among clinicopathological groups. Repertoire diversity was assessed with the Shannon index, and tumor-blood repertoire similarity with the Morisita-Horn index. TCRdb's own reprocessing of the public reads used fastp at Q25 and MiXCR and kept productive beta chains. TCRdb's processing, not the authors' own work, is the source of the V and J calls. The sample table contains about 38,000 clones; only one count was recorded for less than 50% of them. The top ten clonotypes cover less than 25% of the sample.

As regards this clone: The antigen this receptor binds is unknown. No clone much larger than this one lies a single base away; base qualities are absent.

Sequencing used tumor tissue. This chain is built from TRBV28 and TRBJ1-1; the D gene cannot be resolved reliably. The TCR originated in a male donor with papillary thyroid cancer or a benign thyroid nodule (not recorded which). Some clones in this sample may be carry-over from other donors' samples. The nucleotides read TGTGCCAGCAGTTTAGTCATGAACACTGAAGCTTTCTTT. It specifies CASSLVMNTEAFF.